The rows below give T cell receptor beta chains drawn from one sample of a study of blood T cell repertoires in COVID-19. Method: immunoSEQ multiplex PCR; TCRdb's copy keeps in-frame clones and lacks some. The sample carries some 71,000 clones, 90% recorded once. The sample taken for sequencing was peripheral blood. Source of these receptors: a woman under 30 with acute or convalescent COVID-19. Each CDR3 is given with its conserved first and last residue. The order of the fields is CDR3 protein, CDR3 DNA, CDR3 length, clone size, V gene, D gene, J gene. The D gene is left open where the match is weak. Size is stated for part of the rows, as once, few or many counts, or as a class when the clone is expanded.

CDR3 protein: CASSRLGKAADTQYF
CDR3 DNA: TGCGCCAGCAGCCGACTTGGTAAGGCTGCGGATACGCAGTATTTT
CDR3 length: 15
clone size: once
V gene: TRBV5-1
D gene: .
J gene: TRBJ2-3

CDR3 protein: CASSLDYGSRGNTEAFF
CDR3 DNA: TGTGCCAGCAGCTTAGACTACGGGAGCCGGGGGAACACTGAAGCTTTCTTT
CDR3 length: 17
clone size: .
V gene: TRBV7-9
D gene: .
J gene: TRBJ1-1

CDR3 protein: CATRSGQGANNEQFF
CDR3 DNA: TGTGCCACCAGGTCCGGGCAGGGGGCAAATAATGAGCAGTTCTTC
CDR3 length: 15
clone size: .
V gene: TRBV15
D gene: TRBD1
J gene: TRBJ2-1

CDR3 protein: CASRPLDPQETQYF
CDR3 DNA: TGTGCCAGCAGGCCACTAGATCCCCAAGAGACCCAGTACTTC
CDR3 length: 14
clone size: .
V gene: TRBV7-9
D gene: .
J gene: TRBJ2-5

CDR3 protein: CASSPSSYEQYF
CDR3 DNA: TGTGCCAGCAGTCCCTCGTCCTACGAGCAGTACTTC
CDR3 length: 12
clone size: .
V gene: TRBV6-6
D gene: .
J gene: TRBJ2-7

CDR3 protein: CASSLVAGGQETQYF
CDR3 DNA: TGTGCCAGCAGCTTGGTAGCGGGGGGTCAAGAGACCCAGTACTTC
CDR3 length: 15
clone size: .
V gene: TRBV7-6
D gene: TRBD2
J gene: TRBJ2-5

CDR3 protein: CASSLAGGAGGEKLFF
CDR3 DNA: TGCGCCAGCAGCTTGGCAGGAGGGGCAGGGGGCGAAAAACTGTTTTTT
CDR3 length: 16
clone size: .
V gene: TRBV5-1
D gene: TRBD1
J gene: TRBJ1-4

CDR3 protein: CASSPRGNTEAFF
CDR3 DNA: TGTGCCAGCAGCCCCAGGGGGAACACTGAAGCTTTCTTT
CDR3 length: 13
clone size: .
V gene: TRBV3-1/TRBV3-2
D gene: .
J gene: TRBJ1-1

CDR3 protein: CASSRTRMNTEAFF
CDR3 DNA: TGTGCCAGCAGCCGAACTAGGATGAACACTGAAGCTTTCTTT
CDR3 length: 14
clone size: .
V gene: TRBV6-1
D gene: .
J gene: TRBJ1-1

CDR3 protein: CATSRDRRGEKLFF
CDR3 DNA: TGTGCCACCAGCAGAGATCGACGGGGGGAAAAACTGTTTTTT
CDR3 length: 14
clone size: .
V gene: TRBV15
D gene: .
J gene: TRBJ1-4

CDR3 protein: CASSPKPSRGRTEAFF
CDR3 DNA: TGTGCCAGCAGCCCGAAACCCAGCAGGGGTCGGACTGAAGCTTTCTTT
CDR3 length: 16
clone size: once
V gene: TRBV7-9
D gene: .
J gene: TRBJ1-1

CDR3 protein: CASSQVGSEQFF
CDR3 DNA: TGTGCCAGCAGCCAAGTCGGGTCTGAGCAGTTCTTC
CDR3 length: 12
clone size: .
V gene: TRBV3-1/TRBV3-2
D gene: .
J gene: TRBJ2-1

CDR3 protein: CASSQSAGQETQYF
CDR3 DNA: TGTGCCAGCAGCCAATCGGCGGGACAAGAGACCCAGTACTTC
CDR3 length: 14
clone size: .
V gene: TRBV3-1/TRBV3-2
D gene: .
J gene: TRBJ2-5

CDR3 protein: CASGAAARDNSPLHF
CDR3 DNA: TGTGCCAGCGGGGCGGCCGCCCGGGATAATTCACCCCTCCACTTT
CDR3 length: 15
clone size: .
V gene: TRBV28
D gene: .
J gene: TRBJ1-6

CDR3 protein: CASSSGLAGSSYNEQFF
CDR3 DNA: TGCGCCAGCAGCTCGGGACTAGCGGGTAGCTCCTACAATGAGCAGTTCTTC
CDR3 length: 17
clone size: .
V gene: TRBV5-1
D gene: TRBD2
J gene: TRBJ2-1

CDR3 protein: CASSNLATSTDTQYF
CDR3 DNA: TGTGCCAGCAGTAACCTAGCGACTAGCACAGATACGCAGTATTTT
CDR3 length: 15
clone size: .
V gene: TRBV6-2/TRBV6-3
D gene: .
J gene: TRBJ2-3

CDR3 protein: CSVDPGQGSGGYTF
CDR3 DNA: TGCAGCGTTGATCCGGGACAGGGGAGCGGTGGCTACACCTTC
CDR3 length: 14
clone size: .
V gene: TRBV29-1
D gene: TRBD1
J gene: TRBJ1-2

CDR3 protein: CASSQLGQRTDTQYF
CDR3 DNA: TGCGCCAGCAGCCAACTGGGACAGCGCACAGATACGCAGTATTTT
CDR3 length: 15
clone size: .
V gene: TRBV4-3
D gene: TRBD1
J gene: TRBJ2-3

CDR3 protein: CASSLDREGSYEQYF
CDR3 DNA: TGTGCCAGCAGCTTGGACAGGGAGGGCTCCTACGAGCAGTACTTC
CDR3 length: 15
clone size: .
V gene: TRBV5-5
D gene: .
J gene: TRBJ2-7

CDR3 protein: CAWSVPGLAGRSEQFF
CDR3 DNA: TGTGCCTGGAGTGTACCGGGCCTAGCGGGAAGGAGTGAGCAGTTCTTC
CDR3 length: 16
clone size: .
V gene: TRBV30
D gene: TRBD2
J gene: TRBJ2-1

CDR3 protein: CASSEEITGVRTDTQYF
CDR3 DNA: TGTGCCAGCAGTGAAGAGATAACAGGCGTGCGGACAGATACGCAGTATTTT
CDR3 length: 17
clone size: .
V gene: TRBV2
D gene: .
J gene: TRBJ2-3

CDR3 protein: CASRPDRSGELFF
CDR3 DNA: TGTGCCAGCAGGCCCGACAGGTCCGGGGAGCTGTTTTTT
CDR3 length: 13
clone size: .
V gene: TRBV2
D gene: .
J gene: TRBJ2-2

CDR3 protein: CASRAGRDTGELFF
CDR3 DNA: TGTGCCAGTAGAGCCGGGAGAGACACCGGGGAGCTGTTTTTT
CDR3 length: 14
clone size: few
V gene: TRBV19
D gene: .
J gene: TRBJ2-2

CDR3 protein: CASSLGLAGRYNEQFF
CDR3 DNA: TGCGCCAGCAGCTTGGGACTAGCGGGAAGATACAATGAGCAGTTCTTC
CDR3 length: 16
clone size: once
V gene: TRBV5-1
D gene: TRBD2
J gene: TRBJ2-1

CDR3 protein: CASRDDRVEEKLFF
CDR3 DNA: TGTGCCAGCAGAGATGACAGGGTGGAGGAAAAACTGTTTTTT
CDR3 length: 14
clone size: .
V gene: TRBV2
D gene: TRBD1
J gene: TRBJ1-4

CDR3 protein: CASSQAQGVDYGYTF
CDR3 DNA: TGTGCCAGCAGCCAGGCACAGGGGGTTGACTATGGCTACACCTTC
CDR3 length: 15
clone size: .
V gene: TRBV4-2
D gene: TRBD1
J gene: TRBJ1-2

CDR3 protein: CASSRLRGAGNIQYF
CDR3 DNA: TGTGCCAGCAGCCGGTTGCGGGGGGCTGGAAACATTCAGTACTTC
CDR3 length: 15
clone size: .
V gene: TRBV7-9
D gene: TRBD2
J gene: TRBJ2-4

CDR3 protein: CASSTLRGREQYF
CDR3 DNA: TGTGCCAGCAGTACGCTCAGGGGGCGCGAGCAGTACTTC
CDR3 length: 13
clone size: .
V gene: TRBV6-5
D gene: TRBD1
J gene: TRBJ2-7

CDR3 protein: CASSQKATGGEKLFF
CDR3 DNA: TGTGCCAGCAGCCAAAAGGCGACAGGGGGAGAAAAACTGTTTTTT
CDR3 length: 15
clone size: .
V gene: TRBV4-2
D gene: TRBD1
J gene: TRBJ1-4

CDR3 protein: CASSHPTRGRPDYTDTQYF
CDR3 DNA: TGTGCCAGCAGCCACCCTACGCGCGGGAGGCCCGACTACACAGATACGCAGTATTTT
CDR3 length: 19
clone size: medium-sized
V gene: TRBV3-1/TRBV3-2
D gene: TRBD2
J gene: TRBJ2-3

CDR3 protein: CASSRTRGYNEQFF
CDR3 DNA: TGCGCCAGCAGCCGTACCAGGGGATACAATGAGCAGTTCTTC
CDR3 length: 14
clone size: .
V gene: TRBV4-1
D gene: .
J gene: TRBJ2-1

CDR3 protein: CASIDRVGNYGYTF
CDR3 DNA: TGTGCCAGCATCGACAGGGTCGGTAACTATGGCTACACCTTC
CDR3 length: 14
clone size: .
V gene: TRBV2
D gene: TRBD1
J gene: TRBJ1-2

CDR3 protein: CATSRGLGGLAQHF
CDR3 DNA: TGTGCCACCAGCAGAGGGTTAGGGGGATTGGCCCAGCATTTT
CDR3 length: 14
clone size: few
V gene: TRBV15
D gene: .
J gene: TRBJ1-5

CDR3 protein: CASSPRTSSYEQYF
CDR3 DNA: TGTGCCAGCAGCCCCCGTACCAGCTCCTACGAGCAGTACTTC
CDR3 length: 14
clone size: .
V gene: TRBV27
D gene: .
J gene: TRBJ2-7

CDR3 protein: CASSVGASGHYEQYF
CDR3 DNA: TGTGCCAGCAGCGTAGGGGCTAGCGGTCACTACGAGCAGTACTTC
CDR3 length: 15
clone size: few
V gene: TRBV9
D gene: TRBD2
J gene: TRBJ2-7

CDR3 protein: CASSSSDRGIATNEKLFF
CDR3 DNA: TGTGCCAGCAGTTCCTCCGACAGGGGCATTGCAACTAATGAAAAACTGTTTTTT
CDR3 length: 18
clone size: .
V gene: TRBV28
D gene: TRBD1
J gene: TRBJ1-4

CDR3 protein: CASTPLGRGKDGYTF
CDR3 DNA: TGTGCCAGCACCCCTCTGGGCAGGGGGAAGGATGGCTACACCTTC
CDR3 length: 15
clone size: .
V gene: TRBV13
D gene: TRBD1
J gene: TRBJ1-2

CDR3 protein: CASSPTVEYTGELFF
CDR3 DNA: TGTGCCAGCAGCCCCACAGTTGAGTACACCGGGGAGCTGTTTTTT
CDR3 length: 15
clone size: .
V gene: TRBV5-5
D gene: .
J gene: TRBJ2-2

CDR3 protein: CASNRGYSNQPQHF
CDR3 DNA: TGTGCCAGCAACAGGGGGTATAGCAATCAGCCCCAGCATTTT
CDR3 length: 14
clone size: .
V gene: TRBV28
D gene: TRBD1
J gene: TRBJ1-5

CDR3 protein: CASSFLGGSSYNEQFF
CDR3 DNA: TGTGCCAGCAGCTTTCTGGGCGGGAGCTCCTACAATGAGCAGTTCTTC
CDR3 length: 16
clone size: once
V gene: TRBV11-2
D gene: TRBD2
J gene: TRBJ2-1